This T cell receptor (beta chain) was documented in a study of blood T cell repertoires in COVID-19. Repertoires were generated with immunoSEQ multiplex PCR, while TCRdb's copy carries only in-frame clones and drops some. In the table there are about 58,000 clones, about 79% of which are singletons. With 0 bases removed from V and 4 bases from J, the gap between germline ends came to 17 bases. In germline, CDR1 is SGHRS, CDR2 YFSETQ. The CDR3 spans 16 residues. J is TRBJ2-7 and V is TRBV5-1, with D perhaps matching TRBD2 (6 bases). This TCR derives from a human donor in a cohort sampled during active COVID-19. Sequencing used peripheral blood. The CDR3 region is CASSLALVGTQYEQYF. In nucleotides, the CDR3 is TGCGCCAGCAGCTTGGCCCTCGTTGGGACTCAATACGAGCAGTACTTC.